The T cell receptor beta chain described here comes from a study of blood T cell repertoires in COVID-19. From germline, CDR1 is LGHDT and CDR2 YNNKEL (reference sequence). The length of the CDR3 is 15 residues. The trim removed 4 bases at V and 4 bases at J, leaving 7 bases unmatched. Across 24 US areas, participants ranged in age from about 18 to 90 years. Each exposed participant met a COVID-19 case in the 2 weeks preceding study entry. Profiled with immunoSEQ multiplex PCR; TCRdb holds only in-frame clones, not every one. The sample has fewer than 350,000 clones, approximately 91% seen once; the top ten hold approximately 0.97%.

V is TRBV3-1 (or the pseudogene TRBV3-2) and J is TRBJ2-1, with 7 positions matching TRBD1. The sequence derives from a woman aged 25 to 45 who had been exposed to COVID-19. Sequencing was performed on PBMCs or T cells enriched from blood (not recorded which). The CDR3 DNA reads TGTGCCAGCAGCCCACGACAGGGACCGTACAATGAGCAGTTCTTC. It is translated as CASSPRQGPYNEQFF.